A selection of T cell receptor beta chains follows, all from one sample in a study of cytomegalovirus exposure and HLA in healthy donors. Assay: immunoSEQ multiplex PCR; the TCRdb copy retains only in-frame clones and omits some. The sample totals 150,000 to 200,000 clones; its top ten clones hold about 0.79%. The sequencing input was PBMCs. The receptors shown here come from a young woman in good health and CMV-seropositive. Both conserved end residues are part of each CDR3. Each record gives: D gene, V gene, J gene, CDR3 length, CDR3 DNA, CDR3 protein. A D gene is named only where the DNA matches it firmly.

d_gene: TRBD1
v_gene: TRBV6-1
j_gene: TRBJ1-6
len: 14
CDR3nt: TGTGCCAGCAGTGAGGGTCCAGGGGGATCACCCCTCCACTTT
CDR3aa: CASSEGPGGSPLHF

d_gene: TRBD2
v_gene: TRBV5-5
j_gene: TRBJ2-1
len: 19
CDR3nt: TGTGCCAGCAGTCCCACCCGGACTAGCGGGAGCACCGGCTACAATGAGCAGTTCTTC
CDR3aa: CASSPTRTSGSTGYNEQFF

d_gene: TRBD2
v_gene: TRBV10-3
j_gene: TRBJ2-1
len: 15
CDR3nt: TGTGCCATCAGCCCAAGCGGGGGGGCGGGGAATGAGCAGTTCTTC
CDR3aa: CAISPSGGAGNEQFF

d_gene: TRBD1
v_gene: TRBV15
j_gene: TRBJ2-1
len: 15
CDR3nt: TGTGCCACCAGCCTGGGGCAGGGGGCTCTCGATGAGCAGTTCTTC
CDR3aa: CATSLGQGALDEQFF

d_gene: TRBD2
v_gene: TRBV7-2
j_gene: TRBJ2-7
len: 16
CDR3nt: TGTGCCAGCAGCTTAGCGGCTAGCGGGGGACCCTACGAGCAGTACTTC
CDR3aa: CASSLAASGGPYEQYF

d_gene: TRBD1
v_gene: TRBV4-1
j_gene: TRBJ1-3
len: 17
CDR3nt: TGCGCCAGCAGCCAAGTCCCTTTATTTGACAGGGCCAACACCATATATTTT
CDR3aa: CASSQVPLFDRANTIYF

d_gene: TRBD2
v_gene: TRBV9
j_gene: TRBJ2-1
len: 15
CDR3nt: TGTGCCAGCGGGGGAGAACTAGCGGGAGACAATGAGCAGTTCTTC
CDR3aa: CASGGELAGDNEQFF

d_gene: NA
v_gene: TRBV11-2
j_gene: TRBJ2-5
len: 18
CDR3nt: TGTGCCAGCAGGTTACTATCGGGTCCGGGAGCGCTATCAGAGACCCAGTACTTC
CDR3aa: CASRLLSGPGALSETQYF

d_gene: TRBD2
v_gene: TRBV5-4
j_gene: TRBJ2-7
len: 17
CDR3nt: TGTGCCAGCAGCTTGGCCTTGACTAGCGGTAGCTCCTACGAGCAGTACTTC
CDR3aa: CASSLALTSGSSYEQYF

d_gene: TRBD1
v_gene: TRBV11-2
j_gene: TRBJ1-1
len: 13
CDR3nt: TGTGCCAGCAGCCCACGGACAGGGACTGAAGCTTTCTTT
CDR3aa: CASSPRTGTEAFF